A single sample gave rise to the 13 T cell receptor beta chains below, sequenced in a study of blood T cell repertoires in COVID-19. Clones were sequenced by immunoSEQ multiplex PCR, and TCRdb holds only the in-frame ones, with some missing. The sample includes about 130,000 clones, roughly 80% of them seen just once. Sequencing used peripheral blood. The receptors originated from a man aged 55 to 70 who had recovered from COVID-19.

V usage is TRBV14 and J usage is TRBJ1-2; no clear D gene. This CDR3 comprises 14 residues. The germline gives CDR1 SGHDN, CDR2 FVKESK. Trimming pared 0 bases from V and 2 bases from J, leaving 7 bases between. In nucleotides, the CDR3 is TGTGCCAGCAGCCAAGATACTGTCAACTATGGCTACACCTTC. This translates into CASSQDTVNYGYTF.

This chain uses TRBV4-2 with TRBJ2-7, with D perhaps TRBD2 (8 bases). The CDR3 contains 16 residues. Trimming shortened V by 6 bases and J by 3 bases, and 21 bases separated the two germline ends. The V gene's germline CDR1 is LGHNA and CDR2 YNFKEQ. The CDR3: CASRGLARGINYEQYF. In DNA, the CDR3 is TGTGCCAGCAGAGGACTAGCCAGGGGGATCAACTACGAGCAGTACTTC.

The V gene is TRBV20-1, the J gene TRBJ2-5, with a weak D call TRBD2 (6 bases). Germline-derived CDR1 and CDR2 are DFQATT and SNEGSKA (reference sequence). Trimming left V 6 bases short and J 5 bases short, with 7 bases between. The CDR3 loop spans 10 amino acids. The CDR3: CSARGETQYF. The CDR3 region has the DNA TGCAGTGCACGGGGGGAGACCCAGTACTTC.

V gene TRBV6-2 or TRBV6-3 combines with J gene TRBJ2-7; TRBD2 might be the D (5 bases). V dropped 6 bases and J dropped 5 bases, with 8 bases sitting between them. The germline V gene encodes CDR1 MNHEY and CDR2 SVGEGT. This CDR3 contains 11 residues. The CDR3 reads CASSQEDEQYF. The CDR3 DNA reads TGTGCCAGCAGCCAGGAGGACGAGCAGTACTTC.

The V gene is TRBV6-5, the J gene TRBJ2-5; D uncertain. Germline V gene sequence: CDR1 MNHEY, CDR2 SVGAGI. Trimming left V 6 bases short and J 5 bases short, with 13 bases between. The CDR3 spans 13 residues. The CDR3 spells CASRVSGGETQYF. The DNA of the CDR3 is TGTGCCAGCAGGGTCTCAGGTGGGGAGACCCAGTACTTC.

This chain uses TRBV18 with TRBJ1-3; TRBD1 matches at 10 bases. This CDR3 is built from 17 residues. In germline, CDR1 is KGHSH, CDR2 LQKENI. The V gene end was trimmed by 6 bases and the J gene end by 2 bases; junction bases not matched to a gene: 10. Here the CDR3 reads CASSPATGGRTGNTIYF. The CDR3 bases are TGTGCCAGCTCCCCCGCGACAGGGGGCCGAACTGGAAACACCATATATTTT.

The V gene is TRBV19, the J gene TRBJ1-1; 7 bases are shared with TRBD1. The CDR3 runs to 14 residues. CDR1 and CDR2 (germline): LNHDA, SQIVND (reference sequence). Trimming at V came to 2 bases and at J to 1 base, leaving 1 base not matched to a gene. This CDR3 is CASSIQGGNTEAFF. DNA for the CDR3: TGTGCCAGTAGTATACAGGGGGGGAACACTGAAGCTTTCTTT.

The V call is TRBV7-2, the J call TRBJ2-2; 9 bases align to TRBD2. The CDR3 is 16 amino acids. Germline trimming cut 1 base from V and 4 bases from J; bases unmatched to any gene: 4. Germline loops: CDR1 SGHTA, CDR2 FQGNSA. The CDR3 protein is CASSLGLRGGTGELFF. CDR3 DNA: TGTGCCAGCAGCTTAGGTTTGCGGGGGGGCACCGGGGAGCTGTTTTTT.

This rearrangement joins TRBV5-1 to TRBJ1-1; weak D call: TRBD1 (5 bases). In germline, CDR1 is SGHRS, CDR2 YFSETQ. The CDR3 extends over 14 amino acids. Trimming took 3 bases from V and 5 from J, leaving 14 bases between them. Here the CDR3 DNA reads TGCGCCAGCAGCTCGGACACTTCCTGGACTGAAGCTTTCTTT. As protein: CASSSDTSWTEAFF.

The rearrangement links TRBV5-6 to TRBJ2-2; 9 nucleotides align to TRBD2. From germline, CDR1 is SGHDT and CDR2 YYEEEE. V trimming: 2 bases; J trimming: 5 bases; junction bases outside the gene matches: 4. The CDR3 has 15 amino acids. The CDR3 DNA follows: TGTGCCAGCAGCTTTAGCGGGAGTAGGACCGGGGAGCTGTTTTTT. The encoded protein is CASSFSGSRTGELFF.

This clone has a single count. The chain carries TRBV18 and TRBJ1-5; D is uncertain. This CDR3 is 14 amino acids long. Germline assignment: CDR1 KGHSH and CDR2 LQKENI. Trimming removed 2 bases at V and 4 bases at J, with 9 bases between. The CDR3 nucleotides read TGTGCCAGCTCACCAGAGGGCAGTAATCAGCCCCAGCATTTT. Translating it yields CASSPEGSNQPQHF. The whole variable domain, filled in from reference TRBV18 and TRBJ1-5, reads NAGVMQNPRHLVRRRGQEARLRCSPMKGHSHVYWYRQLPEEGLKFMVYLQKENIIDESGMPKERFSAEFPKEGPSILRIQQVVRGDSAAYFCASSPEGSNQPQHFGDGTRLSIL.

The sample holds one count of this clone. The chain employs TRBV7-2 and TRBJ2-7; TRBD2 aligns across 15 bases. Germline trimming cut 6 bases from V and 5 bases from J; bases unmatched to any gene: 5. The CDR3 sequence is 15 residues long. CDR1 and CDR2 (germline): SGHTA, FQGNSA. The CDR3 region has the DNA TGTGCCAGCAGTCGGACTAGCGGGGGGGCTAACGAGCAGTACTTC. This gives the protein CASSRTSGGANEQYF.

The chain recombines TRBV4-3 with TRBJ2-1; TRBD2 matches at 11 bases. V lost 4 bases, J lost 5 bases, and 10 bases stayed unmatched. In germline, CDR1 is LGHNA, CDR2 YSLEER. CDR3 length: 17 amino acids. This chain's CDR3 is CASSPGLAGGGNNEQFF. The DNA of the CDR3 is TGCGCCAGCAGCCCCGGGTTAGCGGGGGGGGGAAACAATGAGCAGTTCTTC.